Following are 25 T cell receptor beta chains from one sample sequenced in a study of T cell responses to AZD1222 COVID-19 vaccine. The method was immunoSEQ multiplex PCR; TCRdb's version includes in-frame clones alone and lacks a portion of them. The sample includes roughly 150,000 clones, 80% to 95% of them seen just once. Sample: peripheral blood, taken 28 days after the second AZD1222 dose. These receptors were collected from an adult who received the AZD1222 COVID-19 vaccine.

The CDR3 DNA sequence: TGTGCCAGCAGTGACGACGCTAGGAGCAATCAGCCCCAGCATTTT. As protein: CASSDDARSNQPQHF. The J gene is TRBJ1-5, the V gene TRBV27; D call uncertain. This CDR3 is built from 15 residues. Germline CDR1 reads MNHEY; CDR2 reads SMNVEV (reference sequence). Trimming cost V 5 bases and J 1 base, with 12 bases left between them.

This chain connects TRBV5-1 to TRBJ2-3; D uncertain. V was clipped by 4 bases and J by 1 base, with 7 bases between them. The CDR3 extends over 13 amino acids. Germline V gives CDR1 SGHRS, CDR2 YFSETQ. CDR3 amino acids: CASSLWGTDTQYF. The CDR3 DNA reads TGCGCCAGCAGCCTGTGGGGCACAGATACGCAGTATTTT. Together with reference TRBV5-1 and TRBJ2-3, the CDR3 gives the full variable domain: KAGVTQTPRYLIKTRGQQVTLSCSPISGHRSVSWYQQTPGQGLQFLFEYFSETQRNKGNFPGRFSGRQFSNSRSEMNVSTLELGDSALYLCASSLWGTDTQYFGPGTRLTVL.

The V gene is TRBV28, the J gene TRBJ1-1; D gene unclear. CDR1 is MDHEN and CDR2 is SYDVKM in the germline V gene. V was shortened by 3 bases and J by 5 bases, with 13 bases between the two germline ends. The CDR3 is 14 amino acids. Here the CDR3 DNA reads TGTGCCAGCAGTTTGCGCACCGAAAAGACTGAAGCTTTCTTT. This codes for CASSLRTEKTEAFF.

The CDR3 loop reads CARTLGGDSNQPQHF. For the CDR3, the DNA is TGCGCCAGAACCCTGGGGGGGGATAGCAATCAGCCCCAGCATTTT. This chain joins TRBV23-1 and TRBJ1-5, with a tentative D call TRBD1 (5 bases). TRBV23-1 is filed as an ORF, its function uncertain. Trimming stripped 9 bases from V and 0 bases from J, with 15 bases between. The CDR3 contains 15 residues.

The J gene is TRBJ1-2, the V gene TRBV27, with D unclear. Trimming left V 7 bases short and J 0 bases short, with 15 bases between. Germline CDR1 and CDR2: MNHEY and SMNVEV (reference sequence). The CDR3 has 15 residues. The DNA for the CDR3 is TGTGCCAGCAACCGAAACGGCGAAGCTAACTATGGCTACACCTTC. Translation gives CASNRNGEANYGYTF.

The chain joins TRBV28 to TRBJ1-1; TRBD1 agrees at 8 bases. V trimming: 2 bases; J trimming: 6 bases; junction bases outside the gene matches: 8. The germline CDR1 and CDR2 sequences are MDHEN and SYDVKM. The CDR3 runs to 15 residues. The CDR3 reads CASSLTGGPRSEAFF. DNA for the CDR3: TGTGCCAGCAGTTTAACAGGGGGTCCTAGGTCTGAAGCTTTCTTT.

The rearrangement links TRBV19 to TRBJ2-1; D is unresolved. Trimming removed 1 base at V and 0 bases at J, with 7 bases between. The CDR3 sequence is 15 residues long. Germline assignment: CDR1 LNHDA and CDR2 SQIVND (reference sequence). The CDR3 reads CASSIVHSSYNEQFF. DNA for the CDR3: TGTGCCAGTAGTATAGTGCACAGCTCCTACAATGAGCAGTTCTTC.

Here the CDR3 reads CASSPGGSSYNEQFF. CDR3 bases: TGTGCCAGCAGCCCCGGGGGCAGCTCCTACAATGAGCAGTTCTTC. The rearrangement uses TRBV7-3 and TRBJ2-1; the D call may be TRBD1 or TRBD2 (6 bases each). Trimming removed 5 bases from V and 0 bases from J, with 11 bases in between. The germline V gene encodes CDR1 SGHTA and CDR2 FQGTGA. CDR3 size: 15 residues.

The chain carries TRBV7-9 and TRBJ2-7; the D gene is possibly TRBD1 (6 bases). CDR1 SEHNR and CDR2 FQNEAQ come from the germline V gene (reference sequence). This CDR3 contains 15 residues. Trimming shortened V by 4 bases and J by 2 bases, and 15 bases separated the two germline ends. In DNA form, the CDR3 reads TGTGCCAGCAGCTCCGACAGGACCTTTACCTACGAGCAGTACTTC. Residues: CASSSDRTFTYEQYF.

This clone has only one observation. This sequence joins TRBV5-1 and TRBJ2-7; 7 bases fit TRBD1. The CDR3 loop spans 18 amino acids. Unmatched junction bases numbered 12, after V lost 0 bases and J lost 0 bases. CDR1 SGHRS and CDR2 YFSETQ come from the germline V gene. Here the CDR3 reads CASSLVVGPGQISYEQYF. CDR3 sequence (DNA): TGCGCCAGCAGCTTGGTGGTAGGGCCGGGACAGATCTCCTACGAGCAGTACTTC.

V is TRBV18 and J is TRBJ1-2; the D gene is possibly TRBD1 (5 bases). Trimming stripped 5 bases from V and 8 bases from J, with 21 bases between. This CDR3 comprises 15 residues. CDR1 and CDR2 (germline): KGHSH, LQKENI. CDR3 in amino acids: CASSTTQGLSGGYTF. The DNA of the CDR3 is TGTGCCAGCTCAACTACCCAGGGTTTGTCGGGGGGCTACACCTTC.

To note about this clone: Other DNA sequences in the sample encode the same CDR3. The chain carries TRBV6-5 and TRBJ1-2; D gene uncertain. CDR3 length: 15 residues. The V gene lost 0 bases and the J gene lost 0 bases, with 8 bases spanning the gap. Per the germline V gene, CDR1 is MNHEY and CDR2 is SVGAGI. Here the CDR3 reads CASSYSGGANYGYTF. CDR3 in DNA: TGTGCCAGCAGTTACTCTGGCGGCGCTAACTATGGCTACACCTTC.

The chain links TRBV11-2 to TRBJ2-5; unclear D gene. CDR3 length: 14 residues. Trimming left V 4 bases short and J 1 base short, with 10 bases between. From germline, CDR1 is SGHAT and CDR2 FQNNGV. DNA for the CDR3: TGTGCCAGCAGCTCCCACCAGACCCAAGAGACCCAGTACTTC. Protein sequence: CASSSHQTQETQYF.

The rearrangement links TRBV27 to TRBJ2-5, with a weak D call TRBD2 (7 bases). V lost 6 bases to trimming and J lost 3 bases, with 20 bases between them. Per germline, CDR1 MNHEY and CDR2 SMNVEV (reference sequence). The CDR3 loop spans 16 amino acids. CDR3 loop: CASRKLGGVGEETQYF. CDR3 nucleotide sequence: TGTGCCAGCAGAAAGTTAGGGGGGGTGGGGGAAGAGACCCAGTACTTC.

V gene TRBV19 combines with J gene TRBJ1-2, with D perhaps matching TRBD1 (5 bases). This CDR3 spans 13 amino acids. The germline V and J ends were trimmed by 6 bases and 5 bases, with 13 bases remaining between them. Germline lookup yields CDR1 LNHDA and CDR2 SQIVND (reference sequence). The chain's CDR3 is CASSRQGPYGYTF. The CDR3 region has the DNA TGTGCCAGTAGCCGCCAGGGCCCGTATGGCTACACCTTC.

V usage is TRBV4-2 and J usage is TRBJ2-7; possibly TRBD1 for D (6 bases). V dropped 2 bases and J dropped 3 bases, with 11 bases sitting between them. The CDR3 is 14 residues long. Germline CDR1 reads LGHNA; CDR2 reads YNFKEQ. The CDR3 loop reads CASSQTRDNYEQYF. The CDR3 DNA reads as TGTGCCAGCAGCCAAACCCGGGACAACTACGAGCAGTACTTC.

This clone was recorded a few times. The chain joins TRBV7-9 to TRBJ1-2, with D perhaps TRBD1 (5 bases). The CDR3 spans 13 residues. Per germline, CDR1 SEHNR and CDR2 FQNEAQ (reference sequence). Deletions cut 1 base from V and 6 bases from J, with 9 bases between. The CDR3 DNA reads TGTGCCAGCAGCTTAGTCGGGGCCGATGGCTACACCTTC. Its translation: CASSLVGADGYTF. Filled out from reference TRBV7-9 and TRBJ1-2, the complete variable domain reads DTGVSQNPRHKITKRGQNVTFRCDPISEHNRLYWYRQTLGQGPEFLTYFQNEAQLEKSRLLSDRFSAERPKGSFSTLEIQRTEQGDSAMYLCASSLVGADGYTFGSGTRLTVV.

J is TRBJ1-1 and V is TRBV20-1, with unresolved D. Germline V gene lookup returns CDR1 DFQATT and CDR2 SNEGSKA (reference sequence). With 8 bases removed from V and 6 bases from J, the gap between germline ends came to 13 bases. The CDR3 spans 11 residues. CDR3 loop: CSSGVGSEAFF. Here the CDR3 DNA reads TGCAGTTCCGGGGTGGGGTCTGAAGCTTTCTTT.

The V and J genes are TRBV5-5 and TRBJ1-4; D perhaps matches TRBD1 (5 bases). CDR1 is SGHKS, CDR2 YYEKEE, per germline (reference sequence). V dropped 4 bases and J dropped 0 bases, with 10 bases sitting between them. The CDR3 runs to 15 residues. The CDR3 loop reads CASSAQGATNEKLFF. The CDR3 DNA follows: TGTGCCAGCAGCGCCCAGGGTGCAACTAATGAAAAACTGTTTTTT.

V usage is TRBV18 and J usage is TRBJ1-5, with 10 bases matching TRBD1. J was trimmed by 6 bases and V by 2 bases; bases with no gene match: 4. The CDR3 runs to 15 residues. Germline CDR1 reads KGHSH; CDR2 reads LQKENI. The CDR3 is CASSPTTGGGQPQHF. The DNA for the CDR3 is TGTGCCAGCTCACCAACGACAGGGGGCGGTCAGCCCCAGCATTTT.

The rearrangement uses TRBV19 and TRBJ2-2, with 8 bases lining up with TRBD1. J lost 4 bases, V lost 3 bases, and 7 bases had no gene match. The germline V gene has CDR1 LNHDA and CDR2 SQIVND (reference sequence). CDR3 length: 16 amino acids. The CDR3 nucleotides are TGTGCCAGTAGTATCATGGCAGGGGGCTTCACCGGGGAGCTGTTTTTT. Its translation: CASSIMAGGFTGELFF.

V usage is TRBV29-1 and J usage is TRBJ2-7; D call uncertain. Germline CDR1 SQVTM, CDR2 ANQGSEA. The CDR3 has 13 amino acids. The germline V and J ends were trimmed by 4 bases and 6 bases, with 16 bases remaining between them. CDR3 protein: CSVGFGQVGEQYF. In DNA, the CDR3 is TGCAGCGTTGGTTTTGGGCAGGTGGGCGAGCAGTACTTC.

This chain joins TRBV5-6 and TRBJ1-2; D ambiguous. This CDR3 has 13 residues. Trimming took off 4 bases at V and 4 bases at J, with 11 bases between the two ends. Germline values: CDR1 SGHDT, CDR2 YYEEEE. DNA of the CDR3: TGTGCCAGCAGCGTTTCCCGAAGCTATGGCTACACCTTC. It codes for CASSVSRSYGYTF.

The V gene is TRBV7-6, the J gene TRBJ2-7; D unclear. Trimming removed 3 bases from V and 3 bases from J, with 21 bases in between. The germline V gene encodes CDR1 SGHVS and CDR2 FNYEAQ. This CDR3 spans 17 amino acids. The DNA of the CDR3 is TGTGCCAGCAGCTTTCGGCTGGAAAGGACCCTCAGCTACGAGCAGTACTTC. It yields the protein CASSFRLERTLSYEQYF.

This clone was seen only once. The V and J genes are TRBV12-2 and TRBJ1-2. TRBV12-2 is assigned pseudogene status. CDR3 length equals 13 residues. CDR3 amino acids: CASRPGRNYGYTF. In DNA, the CDR3 is TGTGCAAGTCGCCCGGGTAGGAACTATGGCTACACCTTC.